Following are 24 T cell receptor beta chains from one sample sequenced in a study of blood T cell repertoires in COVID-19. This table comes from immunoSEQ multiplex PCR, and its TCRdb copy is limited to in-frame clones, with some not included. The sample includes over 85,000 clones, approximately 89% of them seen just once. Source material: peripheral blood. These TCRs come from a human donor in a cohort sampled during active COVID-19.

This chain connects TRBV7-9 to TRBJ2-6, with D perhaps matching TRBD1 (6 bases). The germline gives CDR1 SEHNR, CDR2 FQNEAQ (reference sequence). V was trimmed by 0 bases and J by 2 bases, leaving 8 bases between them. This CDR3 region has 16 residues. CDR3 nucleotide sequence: TGTGCCAGCAGCTTAGCGGACAGAGCTGGGGCCAACGTCCTGACTTTC. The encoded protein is CASSLADRAGANVLTF.

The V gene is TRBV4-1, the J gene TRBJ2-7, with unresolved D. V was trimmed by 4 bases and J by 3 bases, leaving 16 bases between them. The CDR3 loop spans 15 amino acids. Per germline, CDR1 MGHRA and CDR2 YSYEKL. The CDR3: CASSPSLGSSYEQYF. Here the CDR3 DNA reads TGCGCCAGCAGCCCCAGCTTGGGCTCCAGCTACGAGCAGTACTTC.

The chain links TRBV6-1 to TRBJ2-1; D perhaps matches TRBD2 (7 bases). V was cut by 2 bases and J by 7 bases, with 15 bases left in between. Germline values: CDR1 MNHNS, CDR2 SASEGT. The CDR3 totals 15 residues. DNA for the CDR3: TGTGCCAGCAGTGAACCTCCTAGGGGGGGAAATGAGCAGTTCTTC. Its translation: CASSEPPRGGNEQFF.

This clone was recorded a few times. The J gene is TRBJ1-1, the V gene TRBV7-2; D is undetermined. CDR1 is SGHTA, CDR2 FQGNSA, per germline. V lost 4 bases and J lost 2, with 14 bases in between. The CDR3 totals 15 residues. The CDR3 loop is CASSSPESYNTEAFF. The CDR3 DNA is TGTGCCAGCAGCTCCCCCGAGTCTTATAACACTGAAGCTTTCTTT.

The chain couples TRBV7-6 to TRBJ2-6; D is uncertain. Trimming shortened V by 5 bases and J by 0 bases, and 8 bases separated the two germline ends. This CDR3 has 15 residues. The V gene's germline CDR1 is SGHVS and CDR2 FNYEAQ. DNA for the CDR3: TGTGCCAGCAGCCTACCCTCCTCTGGGGCCAACGTCCTGACTTTC. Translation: CASSLPSSGANVLTF.

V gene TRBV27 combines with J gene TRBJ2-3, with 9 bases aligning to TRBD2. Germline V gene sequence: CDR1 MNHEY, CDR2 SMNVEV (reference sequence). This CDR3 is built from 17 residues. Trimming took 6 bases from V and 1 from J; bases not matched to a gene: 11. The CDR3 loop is CASSRIVAGAGTDTQYF. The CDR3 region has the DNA TGTGCCAGCAGCCGAATTGTAGCGGGAGCGGGCACAGATACGCAGTATTTT.

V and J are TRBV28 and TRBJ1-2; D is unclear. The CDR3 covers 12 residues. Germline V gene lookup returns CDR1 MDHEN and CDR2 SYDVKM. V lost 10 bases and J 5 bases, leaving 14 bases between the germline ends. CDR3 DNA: TGTGCCATTTCCAAGAGAGTTTATGGCTACACCTTC. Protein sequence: CAISKRVYGYTF.

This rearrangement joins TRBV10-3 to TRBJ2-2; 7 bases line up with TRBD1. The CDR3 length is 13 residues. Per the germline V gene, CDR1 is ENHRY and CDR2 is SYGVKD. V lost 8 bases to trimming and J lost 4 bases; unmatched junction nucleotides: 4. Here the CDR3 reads CAIAAGGTGELFF. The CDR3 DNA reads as TGTGCCATCGCGGCAGGGGGCACCGGGGAGCTGTTTTTT.

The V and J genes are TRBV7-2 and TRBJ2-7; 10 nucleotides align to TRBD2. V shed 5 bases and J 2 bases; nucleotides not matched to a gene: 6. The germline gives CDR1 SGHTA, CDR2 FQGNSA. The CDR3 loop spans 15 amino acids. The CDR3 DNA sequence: TGTGCCAGCAGCCCTTGGACTAGCGGAACCTACGAGCAGTACTTC. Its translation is CASSPWTSGTYEQYF.

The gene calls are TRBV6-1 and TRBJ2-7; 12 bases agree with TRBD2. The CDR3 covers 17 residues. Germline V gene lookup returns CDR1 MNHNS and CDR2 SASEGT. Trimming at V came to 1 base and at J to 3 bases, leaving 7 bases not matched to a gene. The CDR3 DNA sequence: TGTGCCAGCAGTGAAGGGGTGACTAGCGGGAGTATCTACGAGCAGTACTTC. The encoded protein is CASSEGVTSGSIYEQYF.

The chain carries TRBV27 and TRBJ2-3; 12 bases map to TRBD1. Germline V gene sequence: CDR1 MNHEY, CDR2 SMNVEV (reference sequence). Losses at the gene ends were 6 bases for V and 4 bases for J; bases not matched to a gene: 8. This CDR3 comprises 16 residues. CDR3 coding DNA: TGTGCCAGCAGAGCTACCGGGACAGGGGGCGCAGATACGCAGTATTTT. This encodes CASRATGTGGADTQYF.

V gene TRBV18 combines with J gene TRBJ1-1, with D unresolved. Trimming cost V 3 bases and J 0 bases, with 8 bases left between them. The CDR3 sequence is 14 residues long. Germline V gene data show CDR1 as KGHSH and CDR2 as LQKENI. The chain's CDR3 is CASSPLNLNTEAFF. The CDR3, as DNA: TGTGCCAGCTCACCGTTGAACTTGAACACTGAAGCTTTCTTT.

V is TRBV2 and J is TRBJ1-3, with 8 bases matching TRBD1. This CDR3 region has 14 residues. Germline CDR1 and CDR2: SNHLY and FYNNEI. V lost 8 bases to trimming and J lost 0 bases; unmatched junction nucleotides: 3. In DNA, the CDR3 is TGTGCCAGCGGGACAGGCACCTCTGGAAACACCATATATTTT. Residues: CASGTGTSGNTIYF.

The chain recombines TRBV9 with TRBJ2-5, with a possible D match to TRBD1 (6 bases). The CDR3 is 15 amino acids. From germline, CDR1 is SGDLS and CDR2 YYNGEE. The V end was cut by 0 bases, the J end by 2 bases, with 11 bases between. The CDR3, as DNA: TGTGCCAGCAGCGTAGAGGCAGGGGAGCAAGAGACCCAGTACTTC. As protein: CASSVEAGEQETQYF. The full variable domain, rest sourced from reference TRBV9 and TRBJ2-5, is DSGVTQTPKHLITATGQRVTLRCSPRSGDLSVYWYQQSLDQGLQFLIQYYNGEERAKGNILERFSAQQFPDLHSELNLSSLELGDSALYFCASSVEAGEQETQYFGPGTRLLVL.

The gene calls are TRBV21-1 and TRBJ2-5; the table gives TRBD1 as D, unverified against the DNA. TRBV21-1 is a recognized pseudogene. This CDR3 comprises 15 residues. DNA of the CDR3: TGTGCCAGCAGCAACCAGGCCAGTTACCAAGAGACCCAGTACTTC. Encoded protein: CASSNQASYQETQYF.

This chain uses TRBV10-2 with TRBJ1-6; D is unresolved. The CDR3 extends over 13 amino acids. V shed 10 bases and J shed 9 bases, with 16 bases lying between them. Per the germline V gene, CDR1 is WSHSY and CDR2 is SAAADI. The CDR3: CATNTGSPSPLHF. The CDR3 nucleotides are TGCGCCACCAATACCGGGTCTCCTTCACCCCTCCACTTT.

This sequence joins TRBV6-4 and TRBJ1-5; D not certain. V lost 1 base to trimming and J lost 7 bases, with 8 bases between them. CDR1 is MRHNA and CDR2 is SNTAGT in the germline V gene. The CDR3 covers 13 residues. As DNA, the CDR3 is TGTGCCAGCAGTGACTATCCCGGGCAGCCCCAGCATTTT. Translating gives CASSDYPGQPQHF.

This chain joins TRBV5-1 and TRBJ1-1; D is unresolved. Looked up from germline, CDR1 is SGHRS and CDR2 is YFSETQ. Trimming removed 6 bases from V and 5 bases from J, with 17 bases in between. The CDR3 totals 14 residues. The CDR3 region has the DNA TGCGCCAGCACACCCCGGGAGGGTAGTACTGAAGCTTTCTTT. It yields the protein CASTPREGSTEAFF.

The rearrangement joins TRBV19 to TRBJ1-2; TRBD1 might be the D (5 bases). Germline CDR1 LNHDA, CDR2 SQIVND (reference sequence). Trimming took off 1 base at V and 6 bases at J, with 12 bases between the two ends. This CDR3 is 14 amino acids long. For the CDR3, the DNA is TGTGCCAGTAGTATAGTAGGCAGGGTCGATGGCTACACCTTC. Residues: CASSIVGRVDGYTF.

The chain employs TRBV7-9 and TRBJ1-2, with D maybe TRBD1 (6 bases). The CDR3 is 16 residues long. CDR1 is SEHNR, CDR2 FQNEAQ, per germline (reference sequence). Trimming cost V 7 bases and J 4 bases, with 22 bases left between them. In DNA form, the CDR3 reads TGTGCCAGCACCAATGGGGGGGCAGTCCACATCTATGGCTACACCTTC. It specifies CASTNGGAVHIYGYTF.

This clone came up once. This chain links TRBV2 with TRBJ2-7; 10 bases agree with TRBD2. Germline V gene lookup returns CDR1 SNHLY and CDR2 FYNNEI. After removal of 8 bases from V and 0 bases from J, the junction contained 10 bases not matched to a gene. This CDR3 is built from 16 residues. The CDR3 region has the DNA TGTGCCAGCTCCCGGACGGCTAGCGGGAGCTCCTACGAGCAGTACTTC. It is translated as CASSRTASGSSYEQYF.

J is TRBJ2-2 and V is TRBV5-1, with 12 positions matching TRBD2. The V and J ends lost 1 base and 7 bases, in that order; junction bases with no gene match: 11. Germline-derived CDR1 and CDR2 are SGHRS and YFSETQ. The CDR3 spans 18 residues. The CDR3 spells CASSLTLAGGPGIGELFF. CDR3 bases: TGCGCCAGCAGCTTGACTCTAGCGGGAGGGCCAGGGATCGGGGAGCTGTTTTTT.

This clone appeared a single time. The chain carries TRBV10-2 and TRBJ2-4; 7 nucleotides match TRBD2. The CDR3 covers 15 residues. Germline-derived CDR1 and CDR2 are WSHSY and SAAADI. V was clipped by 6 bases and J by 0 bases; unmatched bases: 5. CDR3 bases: TGCGCCAGCAGGGGGGGGTATCTAGCCAAAAACATTCAGTACTTC. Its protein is CASRGGYLAKNIQYF.

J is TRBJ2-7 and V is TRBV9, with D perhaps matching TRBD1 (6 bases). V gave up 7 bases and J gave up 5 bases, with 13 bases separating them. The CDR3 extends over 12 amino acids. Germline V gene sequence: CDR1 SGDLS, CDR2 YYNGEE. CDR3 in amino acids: CASGQGSHEQYF. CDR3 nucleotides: TGTGCCAGCGGGCAGGGGTCCCACGAGCAGTACTTC.